This TCR beta chain was recovered during a study of glioma-infiltrating T cells. Study summary: Target coverage was roughly 4.5- to 10-fold for roughly one million blood T cells.

Points from the study as a whole: Tissue-blood divergence was below expectation in non-neoplastic patients, above in gliomas. Patients with low tissue-blood divergence carried a signature set of shared blood CDR3 motifs.

CDR3 length: 17 residues. V was clipped by 0 bases and J by 0 bases, with 13 bases between them. Germline values: CDR1 MNHEY, CDR2 SMNVEV (reference sequence). Using RNA template, CDR3s of TCR alpha and beta were amplified with iRepertoire arm-PCR. TCRdb called the multiplex PCR reads again in MiXCR, with one record for every CDR3 protein. The repertoire holds around 390,000 distinct CDR3 sequences, about 40% seen once, with about 12% in the top ten. The table lists this clonotype with many counts. Antigen unknown. This receptor was taken from a human donor with low-grade glioma or glioblastoma, undergoing nonglioma brain surgery, or in good health (not recorded which). Sequencing was performed on glioma tissue, nonneoplastic brain tissue, or PBMCs (not recorded which). The chain employs TRBV27 and TRBJ2-3; the D is unclear. In nucleotides, the CDR3 is TGTGCCAGCAGTTTATCCCCCTCCGGTACTAGCACAGATACGCAGTATTTT. Encoded protein: CASSLSPSGTSTDTQYF.